This T cell receptor (beta chain) was captured by sequencing in a study of T cells expressing NK-cell markers. The germline V gene encodes CDR1 WNHNN and CDR2 SYGVQD (reference sequence). CDR3 length: 14 residues. TCRdb re-called the 5' RACE reads, yielding one record per CDR3 amino acid sequence without DNA. The sample's table shows 200,000 to 300,000 distinct CDR3 sequences. The V and J genes are TRBV10-1 and TRBJ2-1; the D call from TCRdb, TRBD1, cannot be confirmed without DNA. What was sequenced was blood T cells: a sorted CD56 or NKG2C T cell subset, CD4+ or CD8+ T cells, or bulk PBMC T cells (not recorded which). The source is a man aged 18 to 29 in good health. CDR3 sequence reads: CASSETQGDNEQFF.